A selection of T cell receptor beta chains follows, all from one sample in a study of blood T cell repertoires in COVID-19. The protocol was immunoSEQ multiplex PCR, while the TCRdb copy is restricted to in-frame clones and leaves out a portion. The table has approximately 200,000 clones, under 90% seen once. The sample was peripheral blood. These receptors were taken from a woman aged 80 or over with COVID-19, enrolled during active disease. The CDR3 runs from the conserved cysteine through the conserved F or W. A D gene is named only where the DNA matches it firmly. Clone size is given for some rows only: seen once, a few or many times, or a class if the clone is expanded.

V	size	D	J	DNA	CDR3
TRBV5-1	-	-	TRBJ1-1	TGCGCCAGCAGCTTGGGGGCAGCAAACACTGAAGCTTTCTTT	CASSLGAANTEAFF
TRBV2	-	-	TRBJ1-1	TGTGCCAGCAGTGAAGCTAACAGGAACACTGAAGCTTTCTTT	CASSEANRNTEAFF
TRBV7-3	-	-	TRBJ2-2	TGTGCCAGCAGCCCCGGGAGGGACAGCACCGGGGAGCTGTTTTTT	CASSPGRDSTGELFF
TRBV19	-	-	TRBJ1-5	TGTGCCAGTAGTCAAGAGGCCTATCAGCCCCAGCATTTT	CASSQEAYQPQHF
TRBV5-6	-	TRBD2	TRBJ2-1	TGTGCCAGCAGCGGTAGCGGGAGGTTCTACAATGAGCAGTTCTTC	CASSGSGRFYNEQFF
TRBV11-2	-	-	TRBJ2-5	TGTGCCAGCAGCTTAACGGGAGCCTCAGAGACCCAGTACTTC	CASSLTGASETQYF
TRBV29-1	-	TRBD1	TRBJ2-4	TGCAGCGTTGAAGGGACAGGGGTAGCCAAAAACATTCAGTACTTC	CSVEGTGVAKNIQYF
TRBV6-5	-	-	TRBJ2-7	TGTGCCAGCAGTTACTCACAGGGAACGGCCTACGAGCAGTACTTC	CASSYSQGTAYEQYF
TRBV3-1/TRBV3-2	-	TRBD2	TRBJ2-1	TGTGCCAGCAGCCAAGTCCGGGGGACTAGCGATAACAATGAGCAGTTCTTC	CASSQVRGTSDNNEQFF
TRBV5-1	-	TRBD2	TRBJ2-7	TGCGCCAGCAGCCAAAGTGGGACTAGCGGGCACGAGCAGTACTTC	CASSQSGTSGHEQYF
TRBV4-2	-	TRBD1	TRBJ1-1	TGTGCCAGCAGCCAAGATAAGGGGGCAGGGTTGGTAGCTTTCTTT	CASSQDKGAGLVAFF
TRBV9	-	-	TRBJ1-6	TGTGCCAGCAGCGCCCGAACAGGGAATTCACCCCTCCACTTT	CASSARTGNSPLHF
TRBV3-1/TRBV3-2	once	-	TRBJ1-1	TGTGCCAGCAGCCCGACGGGAGGGAACACTGAAGCTTTCTTT	CASSPTGGNTEAFF
TRBV5-1	few	TRBD1	TRBJ2-2	TGCGCCAGCAGCTTGTCCGGGACAGGGATTTACACCGGGGAGCTGTTTTTT	CASSLSGTGIYTGELFF
TRBV11-3	few	-	TRBJ2-3	TGTGCCAGCAGCTTAGATAATTTCCGGGATACGCAGTATTTT	CASSLDNFRDTQYF
TRBV13	-	TRBD2	TRBJ2-1	TGTGCCAGCAGCTTCGGCGGGGGGAGCTCCTACAATGAGCAGTTCTTC	CASSFGGGSSYNEQFF
TRBV21-1	-	-	TRBJ2-5	TGTGCCAGCAGCAAAGTAGAGCGGGACCAAGAGACCCAGTACTTC	CASSKVERDQETQYF
TRBV18	-	-	TRBJ2-7	TGTGCCAGCTCACCACGGACGGGAGTTCCCTACGAGCAGTACTTC	CASSPRTGVPYEQYF
TRBV7-2	-	-	TRBJ2-1	TGTGCCAGCAGCTTGAGCGGGTCCAACTACAATGAGCAGTTCTTC	CASSLSGSNYNEQFF